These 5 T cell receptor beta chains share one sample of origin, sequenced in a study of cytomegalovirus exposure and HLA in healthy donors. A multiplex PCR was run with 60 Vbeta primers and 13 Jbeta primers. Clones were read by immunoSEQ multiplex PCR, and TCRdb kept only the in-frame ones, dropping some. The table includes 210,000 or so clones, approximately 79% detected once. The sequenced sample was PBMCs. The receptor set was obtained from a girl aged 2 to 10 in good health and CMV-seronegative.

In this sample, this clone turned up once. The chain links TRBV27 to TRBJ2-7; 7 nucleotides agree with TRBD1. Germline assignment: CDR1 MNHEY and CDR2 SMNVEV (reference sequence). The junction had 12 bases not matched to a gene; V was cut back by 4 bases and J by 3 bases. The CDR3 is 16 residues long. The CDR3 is CASSSHSQGIGYEQYF. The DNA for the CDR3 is TGTGCCAGCAGTTCACATTCACAGGGGATTGGCTACGAGCAGTACTTC.

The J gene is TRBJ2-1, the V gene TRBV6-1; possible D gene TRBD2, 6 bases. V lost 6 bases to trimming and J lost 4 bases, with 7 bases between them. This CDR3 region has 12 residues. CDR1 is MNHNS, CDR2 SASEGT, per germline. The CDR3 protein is CASRGTYNEQFF. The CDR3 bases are TGTGCCAGCAGGGGGACTTACAATGAGCAGTTCTTC.

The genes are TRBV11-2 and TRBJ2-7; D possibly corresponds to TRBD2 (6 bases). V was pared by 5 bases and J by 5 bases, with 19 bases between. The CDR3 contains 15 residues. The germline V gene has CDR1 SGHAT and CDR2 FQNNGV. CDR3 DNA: TGTGCCAGCAGCCAGCGCCGGGGGATAAGGGACGAGCAGTACTTC. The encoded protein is CASSQRRGIRDEQYF.

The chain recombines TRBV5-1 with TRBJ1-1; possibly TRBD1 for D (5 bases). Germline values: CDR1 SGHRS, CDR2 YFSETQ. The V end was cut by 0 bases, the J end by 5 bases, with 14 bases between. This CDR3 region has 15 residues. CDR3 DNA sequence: TGCGCCAGCAGCTTGGACCGTGACAGACGTACTGAAGCTTTCTTT. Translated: CASSLDRDRRTEAFF.

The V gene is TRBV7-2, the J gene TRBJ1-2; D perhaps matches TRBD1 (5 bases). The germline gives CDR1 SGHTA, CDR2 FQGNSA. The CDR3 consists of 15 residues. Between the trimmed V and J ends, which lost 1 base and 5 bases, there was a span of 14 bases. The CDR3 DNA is TGTGCCAGCAGCTTAGACGTCAGGGTTACGTATGGCTACACCTTC. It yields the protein CASSLDVRVTYGYTF.